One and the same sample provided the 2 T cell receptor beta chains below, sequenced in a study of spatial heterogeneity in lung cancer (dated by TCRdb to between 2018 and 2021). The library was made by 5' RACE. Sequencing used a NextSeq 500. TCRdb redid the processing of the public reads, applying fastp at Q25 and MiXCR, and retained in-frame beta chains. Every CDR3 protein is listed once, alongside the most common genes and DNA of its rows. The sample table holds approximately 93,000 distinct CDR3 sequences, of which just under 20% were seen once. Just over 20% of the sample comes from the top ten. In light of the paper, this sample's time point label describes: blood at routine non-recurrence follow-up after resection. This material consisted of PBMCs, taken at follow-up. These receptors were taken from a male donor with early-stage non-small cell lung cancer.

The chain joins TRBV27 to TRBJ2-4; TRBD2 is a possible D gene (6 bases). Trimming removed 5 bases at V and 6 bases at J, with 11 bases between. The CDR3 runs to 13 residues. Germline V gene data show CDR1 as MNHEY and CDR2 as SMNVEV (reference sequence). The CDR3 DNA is TGTGCCAGCAGTACGACGGAGGGAAACATTCAGTACTTC. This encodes CASSTTEGNIQYF.

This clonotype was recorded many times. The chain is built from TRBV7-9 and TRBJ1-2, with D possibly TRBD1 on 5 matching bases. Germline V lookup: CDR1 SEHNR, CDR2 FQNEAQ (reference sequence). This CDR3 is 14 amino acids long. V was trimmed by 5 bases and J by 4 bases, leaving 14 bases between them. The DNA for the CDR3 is TGTGCCAGCAGCCTTAGAGCAGGGACCTATGGCTACACCTTC. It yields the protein CASSLRAGTYGYTF.